A selection of T cell receptor beta chains follows, all from one sample in a study of blood T cell repertoires in COVID-19. This table comes from immunoSEQ multiplex PCR, and its TCRdb copy is limited to in-frame clones, with some not included. This table holds 90,000 or so clones, less than 75% found once. The sample was peripheral blood. These receptors were taken from a woman between 55 and 75 years old in a cohort sampled during active or convalescent COVID-19. CDR3s include the opening cysteine and the closing phenylalanine or tryptophan. D genes are given only for firm matches. Some rows mark clone size as missing; the rest say once, few, many or name a class of expanded clone.

j_call | clone_size | v_call | d_call | cdr3_nt | cdr3_aa
TRBJ2-2 | few | TRBV27 | NA | TGTGCCAGCAGTTTAGGGCAGCCCGGGGAGCTGTTTTTT | CASSLGQPGELFF
TRBJ2-3 | NA | TRBV27 | TRBD2 | TGTGCCAGCAGTTTGGGACTAGCTTCCGATACGCAGTATTTT | CASSLGLASDTQYF
TRBJ2-5 | many | TRBV15 | NA | TGTGCCACCAGCAGAGGCGGAGGGCTGATGGAGACCCAGTACTTC | CATSRGGGLMETQYF
TRBJ1-4 | NA | TRBV4-1 | NA | TGCGCCAGCAGCCGAGCCGGGACATCGGATAATGAAAAACTGTTTTTT | CASSRAGTSDNEKLFF
TRBJ2-1 | NA | TRBV5-1 | TRBD1 | TGCGCCAGCAGCTTGGGCTTAAGACAGGGGGGTAATGAGCAGTTCTTC | CASSLGLRQGGNEQFF
TRBJ1-1 | few | TRBV10-2 | NA | TGCGCCAGCAGTGATCGTCAGACTCTTATGAACACTGAAGCTTTCTTT | CASSDRQTLMNTEAFF
TRBJ1-1 | NA | TRBV15 | NA | TGTGCCACCAGCGGGCAATTGAACACTGAAGCTTTCTTT | CATSGQLNTEAFF
TRBJ1-6 | NA | TRBV7-9 | NA | TGTGCCAGCAGATCGGGAGGTAATTCACCCCTCCACTTT | CASRSGGNSPLHF
TRBJ2-7 | NA | TRBV4-1 | NA | TGCGCCAGCAGCAACCGGGACAGGGAGCGGGAGCAGCACTTC | CASSNRDREREQHF
TRBJ1-2 | NA | TRBV7-3 | NA | TGTGCCAGCAGCTTAAGTGGGGGGGCCATTAACTATGGCTACACCTTC | CASSLSGGAINYGYTF
TRBJ1-2 | NA | TRBV4-1 | NA | TGCGCCAGCAGCCAAGCCGGGGGGGGCGATAGCTATGGCTACACCTTC | CASSQAGGGDSYGYTF
TRBJ2-7 | NA | TRBV7-9 | TRBD1 | TGTGCCAGCAGCTTGGGACAGGGACAATACGAGCAGTACTTC | CASSLGQGQYEQYF
TRBJ2-2 | few | TRBV7-9 | NA | TGTGCCAGCAGCTTAGGGGGGGTTGACACCGGGGAGCTGTTTTTT | CASSLGGVDTGELFF
TRBJ2-3 | NA | TRBV2 | TRBD1 | TGTGCCAGCACACGACAGGGGTCGAACACAGATACGCAGTATTTT | CASTRQGSNTDTQYF
TRBJ2-7 | NA | TRBV6-5 | NA | TGTGCCAGCAGTTATGGAGACAGCTCCTACGAGCAGTACTTC | CASSYGDSSYEQYF
TRBJ2-2 | once | TRBV5-5 | TRBD1 | TGTGCCAGCAGCGCCGCCTCGGGACAGGGCACCGGGGAGCTGTTTTTT | CASSAASGQGTGELFF
TRBJ2-7 | NA | TRBV27 | TRBD1 | TGTGCCAGCAGTACCAACAGGGGAAGGGAGCAGTACTTC | CASSTNRGREQYF
TRBJ1-1 | NA | TRBV4-1 | NA | TGCGCCAGCAGCCAAGATCGTTCAGGGTCGTACACTGAAGCTTTCTTT | CASSQDRSGSYTEAFF
TRBJ2-7 | NA | TRBV3-1/TRBV3-2 | TRBD2 | TGTGCCAGCAGCCAAAAAGCGGGGGGCGGCCCTGGCGAGCAGTACTTC | CASSQKAGGGPGEQYF
TRBJ1-2 | NA | TRBV5-6 | TRBD1 | TGTGCCAGCAGCTTATGGCAGGGGGTGCGTGGCTACACCTTC | CASSLWQGVRGYTF
TRBJ2-1 | few | TRBV5-1 | NA | TGCGCCAGCAGCTTGGACGGCGCGGGACTTAGCTCCTACAATGAGCAGTTCTTC | CASSLDGAGLSSYNEQFF
TRBJ1-5 | once | TRBV2 | NA | TGTGCCAGCAGCAGGGAGGGTGGCAATCAGCCCCAGCATTTT | CASSREGGNQPQHF
TRBJ1-2 | NA | TRBV6-1 | NA | TGTGCCAGCAGTGAATCTGCGGAGTCGTTAGTCGGGGCTCGTCTGCGGGGATATGGCTACACCTTC | CASSESAESLVGARLRGYGYTF
TRBJ1-4 | NA | TRBV30 | TRBD1 | TGTGCCTGGGGGACAGGGGTGTCAACTAATGAAAAACTGTTTTTT | CAWGTGVSTNEKLFF